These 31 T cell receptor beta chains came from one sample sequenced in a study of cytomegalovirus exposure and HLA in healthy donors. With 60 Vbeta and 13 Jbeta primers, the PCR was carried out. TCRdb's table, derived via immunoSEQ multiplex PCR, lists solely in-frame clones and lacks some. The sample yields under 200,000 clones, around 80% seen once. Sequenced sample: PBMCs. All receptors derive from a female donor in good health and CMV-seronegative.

For the CDR3, the DNA is TGTGCCAGCAGCCGAAGGACAGGGCGTGTGAGCACCATATATTTT. Translating it yields CASSRRTGRVSTIYF. This chain connects TRBV28 to TRBJ1-3, with TRBD1 matching 8 bases. Germline V gives CDR1 MDHEN, CDR2 SYDVKM. CDR3 length: 15 residues. Losses at the gene ends were 6 bases for V and 9 bases for J; bases not matched to a gene: 13.

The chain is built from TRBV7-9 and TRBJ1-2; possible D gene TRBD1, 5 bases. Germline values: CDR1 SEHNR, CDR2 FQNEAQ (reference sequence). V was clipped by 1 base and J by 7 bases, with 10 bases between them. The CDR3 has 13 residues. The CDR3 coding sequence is TGTGCCAGCAGCTTAGGGCAGGGAGGTGGCTACACCTTC. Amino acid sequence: CASSLGQGGGYTF.

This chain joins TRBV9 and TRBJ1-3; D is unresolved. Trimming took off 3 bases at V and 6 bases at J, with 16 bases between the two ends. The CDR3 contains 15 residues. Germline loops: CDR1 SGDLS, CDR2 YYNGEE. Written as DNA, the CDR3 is TGTGCCAGCAGCGCCTTCGGGAGAAGGGAAAACACCATATATTTT. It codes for CASSAFGRRENTIYF.

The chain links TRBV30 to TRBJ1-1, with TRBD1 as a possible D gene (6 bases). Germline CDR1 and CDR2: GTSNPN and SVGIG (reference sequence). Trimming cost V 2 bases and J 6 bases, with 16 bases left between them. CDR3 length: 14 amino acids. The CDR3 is CAWSPVGGGPEAFF. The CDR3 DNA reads TGTGCCTGGAGTCCCGTAGGGGGGGGGCCTGAAGCTTTCTTT.

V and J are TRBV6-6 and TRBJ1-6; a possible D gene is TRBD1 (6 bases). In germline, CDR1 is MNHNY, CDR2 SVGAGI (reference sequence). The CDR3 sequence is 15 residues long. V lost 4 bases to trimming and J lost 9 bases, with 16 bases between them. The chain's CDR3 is CASSCLTGQGSPLHF. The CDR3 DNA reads TGTGCCAGCAGTTGCCTAACAGGGCAGGGTTCACCCCTCCACTTT.

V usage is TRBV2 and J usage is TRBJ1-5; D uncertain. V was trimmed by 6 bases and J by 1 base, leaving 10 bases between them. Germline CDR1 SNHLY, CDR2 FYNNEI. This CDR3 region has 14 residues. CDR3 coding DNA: TGTGCCAGCAGGCGTGACTCGAGCAATCAGCCCCAGCATTTT. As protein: CASRRDSSNQPQHF.

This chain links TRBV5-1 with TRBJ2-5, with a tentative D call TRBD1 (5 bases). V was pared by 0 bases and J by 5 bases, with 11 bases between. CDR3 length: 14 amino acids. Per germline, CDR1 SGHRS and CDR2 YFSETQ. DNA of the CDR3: TGCGCCAGCAGCTTGGGGGGCTCTAGGGAGACCCAGTACTTC. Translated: CASSLGGSRETQYF.

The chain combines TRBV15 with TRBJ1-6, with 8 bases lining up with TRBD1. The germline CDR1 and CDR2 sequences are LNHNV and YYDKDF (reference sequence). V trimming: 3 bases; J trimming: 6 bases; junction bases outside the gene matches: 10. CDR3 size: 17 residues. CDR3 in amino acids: CATSSLDRGRPNSPLHF. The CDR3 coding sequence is TGTGCCACCAGCAGCCTTGACAGGGGACGTCCTAATTCACCCCTCCACTTT. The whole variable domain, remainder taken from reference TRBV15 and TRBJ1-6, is DAMVIQNPRYQVTQFGKPVTLSCSQTLNHNVMYWYQQKSSQAPKLLFHYYDKDFNNEADTPDNFQSRRPNTSFCFLDIRSPGLGDTAMYLCATSSLDRGRPNSPLHFGNGTRLTVT.

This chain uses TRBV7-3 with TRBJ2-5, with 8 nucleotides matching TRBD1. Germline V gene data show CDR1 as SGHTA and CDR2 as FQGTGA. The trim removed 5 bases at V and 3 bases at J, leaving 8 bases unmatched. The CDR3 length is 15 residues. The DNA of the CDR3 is TGTGCCAGCAGCCCAGGGGGCACCAGGGAAGAGACCCAGTACTTC. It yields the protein CASSPGGTREETQYF.

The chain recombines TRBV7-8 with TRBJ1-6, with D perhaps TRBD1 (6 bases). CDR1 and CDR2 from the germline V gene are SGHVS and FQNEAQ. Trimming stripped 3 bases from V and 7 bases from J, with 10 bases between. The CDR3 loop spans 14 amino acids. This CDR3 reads CASSFTDRNSPLHF. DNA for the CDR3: TGTGCCAGCAGCTTTACGGACAGAAATTCACCCCTCCACTTT.

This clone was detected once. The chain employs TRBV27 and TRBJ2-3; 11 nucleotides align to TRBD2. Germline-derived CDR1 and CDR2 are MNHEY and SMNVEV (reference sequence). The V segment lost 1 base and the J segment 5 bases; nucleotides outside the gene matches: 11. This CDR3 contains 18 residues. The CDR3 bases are TGTGCCAGCAGTTTATGGCGCCCGGGACTAGCGGCCCAAGATACGCAGTATTTT. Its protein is CASSLWRPGLAAQDTQYF.

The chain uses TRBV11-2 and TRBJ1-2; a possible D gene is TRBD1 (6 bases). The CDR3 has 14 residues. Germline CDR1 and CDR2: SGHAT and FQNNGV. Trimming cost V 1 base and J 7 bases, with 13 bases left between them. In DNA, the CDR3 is TGTGCCAGCAGCTTAGGTGGCACAGGGCTTGGCTACACCTTC. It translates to CASSLGGTGLGYTF.

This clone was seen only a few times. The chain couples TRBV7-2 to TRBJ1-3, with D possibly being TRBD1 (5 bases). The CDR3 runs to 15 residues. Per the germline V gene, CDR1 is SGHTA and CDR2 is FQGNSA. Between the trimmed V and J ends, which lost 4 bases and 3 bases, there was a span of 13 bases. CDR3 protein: CASSSSPGVGNTIYF. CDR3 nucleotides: TGTGCCAGCAGCTCCTCCCCGGGGGTTGGAAACACCATATATTTT.

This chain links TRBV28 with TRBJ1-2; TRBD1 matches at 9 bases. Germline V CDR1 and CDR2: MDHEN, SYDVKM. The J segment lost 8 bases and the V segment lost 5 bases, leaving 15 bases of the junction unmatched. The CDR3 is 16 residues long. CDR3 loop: CASSATGTGLSGGYTF. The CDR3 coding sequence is TGTGCCAGCAGTGCTACCGGGACAGGGCTCTCGGGGGGCTACACCTTC.

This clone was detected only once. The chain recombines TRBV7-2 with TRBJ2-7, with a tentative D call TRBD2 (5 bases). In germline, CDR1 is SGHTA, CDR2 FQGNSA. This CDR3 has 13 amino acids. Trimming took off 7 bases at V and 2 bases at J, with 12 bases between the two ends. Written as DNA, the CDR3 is TGTGCCAGCACCCCACGGGGTCCCTACGAGCAGTACTTC. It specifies CASTPRGPYEQYF.

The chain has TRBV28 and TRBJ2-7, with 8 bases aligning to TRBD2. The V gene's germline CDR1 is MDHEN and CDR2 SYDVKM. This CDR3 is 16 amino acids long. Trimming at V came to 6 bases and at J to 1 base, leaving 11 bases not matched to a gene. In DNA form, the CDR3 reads TGTGCCAGCAGCTCCTTAGGTAGCGGGGTTTCCTACGAGCAGTACTTC. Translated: CASSSLGSGVSYEQYF.

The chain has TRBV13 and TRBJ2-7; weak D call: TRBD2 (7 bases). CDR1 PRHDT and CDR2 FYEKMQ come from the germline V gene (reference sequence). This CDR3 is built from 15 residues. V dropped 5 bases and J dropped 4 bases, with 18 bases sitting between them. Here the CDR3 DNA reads TGTGCCAGCAGCACACGGGGGGACAACTATTACGAGCAGTACTTC. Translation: CASSTRGDNYYEQYF. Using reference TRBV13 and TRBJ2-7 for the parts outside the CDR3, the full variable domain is AAGVIQSPRHLIKEKRETATLKCYPIPRHDTVYWYQQGPGQDPQFLISFYEKMQSDKGSIPDRFSAQQFSDYHSELNMSSLELGDSALYFCASSTRGDNYYEQYFGPGTRLTVT.

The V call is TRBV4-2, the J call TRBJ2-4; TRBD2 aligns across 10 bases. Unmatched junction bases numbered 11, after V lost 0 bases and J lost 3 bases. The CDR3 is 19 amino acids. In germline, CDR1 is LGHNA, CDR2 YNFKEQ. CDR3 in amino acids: CASSQEDPSGSEDKNIQYF. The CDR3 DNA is TGTGCCAGCAGCCAAGAGGATCCTAGCGGGAGCGAGGACAAAAACATTCAGTACTTC.

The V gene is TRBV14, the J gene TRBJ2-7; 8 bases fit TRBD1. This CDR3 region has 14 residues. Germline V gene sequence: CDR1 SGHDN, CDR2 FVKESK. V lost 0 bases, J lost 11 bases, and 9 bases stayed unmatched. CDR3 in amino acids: CASSQDGVLGQEYF. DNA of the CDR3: TGTGCCAGCAGCCAAGATGGCGTCTTGGGACAGGAGTACTTC.

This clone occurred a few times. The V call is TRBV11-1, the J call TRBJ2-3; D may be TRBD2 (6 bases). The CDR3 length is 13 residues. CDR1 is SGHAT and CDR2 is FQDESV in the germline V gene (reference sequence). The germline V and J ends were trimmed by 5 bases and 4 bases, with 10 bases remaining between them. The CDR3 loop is CASSPGVADTQYF. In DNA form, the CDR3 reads TGTGCCAGCAGCCCGGGGGTGGCAGATACGCAGTATTTT. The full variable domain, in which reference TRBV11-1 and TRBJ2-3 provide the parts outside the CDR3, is EAEVAQSPRYKITEKSQAVAFWCDPISGHATLYWYRQILGQGPELLVQFQDESVVDDSQLPKDRFSAERLKGVDSTLKIQPAELGDSAMYLCASSPGVADTQYFGPGTRLTVL.

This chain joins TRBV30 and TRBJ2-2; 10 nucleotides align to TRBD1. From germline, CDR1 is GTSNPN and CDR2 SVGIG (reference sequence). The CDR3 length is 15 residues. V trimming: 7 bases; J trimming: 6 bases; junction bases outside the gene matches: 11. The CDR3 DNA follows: TGTGCCTCTTCCACCGGGACAGGGGTTGCCGGGGAGCTGTTTTTT. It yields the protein CASSTGTGVAGELFF.

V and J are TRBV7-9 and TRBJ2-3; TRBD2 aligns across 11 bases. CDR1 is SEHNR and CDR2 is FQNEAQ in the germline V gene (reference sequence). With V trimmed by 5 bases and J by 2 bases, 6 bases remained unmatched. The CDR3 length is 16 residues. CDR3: CASSILAGDPTDTQYF. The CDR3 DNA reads TGTGCCAGCAGCATACTAGCGGGGGATCCCACAGATACGCAGTATTTT.

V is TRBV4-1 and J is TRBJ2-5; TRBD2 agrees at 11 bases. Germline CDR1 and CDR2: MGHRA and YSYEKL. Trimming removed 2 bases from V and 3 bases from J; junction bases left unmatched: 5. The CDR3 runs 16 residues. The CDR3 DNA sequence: TGCGCCAGCAGCCAAACTATAGCGGGAGGGGAAGAGACCCAGTACTTC. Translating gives CASSQTIAGGEETQYF.

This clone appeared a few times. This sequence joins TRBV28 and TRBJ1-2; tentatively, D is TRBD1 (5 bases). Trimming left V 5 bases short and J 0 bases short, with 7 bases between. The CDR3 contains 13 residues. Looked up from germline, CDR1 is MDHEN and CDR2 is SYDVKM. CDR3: CASSPTANYGYTF. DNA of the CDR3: TGTGCCAGCAGTCCGACAGCTAACTATGGCTACACCTTC.

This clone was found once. The CDR3 reads CASSLAGEVTDTQYF. Here the CDR3 DNA reads TGCGCCAGCAGCTTGGCCGGGGAGGTCACAGATACGCAGTATTTT. The chain joins TRBV5-1 to TRBJ2-3, with D perhaps TRBD2 (6 bases). Deletions cut 0 bases from V and 2 bases from J, with 10 bases between. Germline loops: CDR1 SGHRS, CDR2 YFSETQ. This CDR3 is 15 amino acids long.

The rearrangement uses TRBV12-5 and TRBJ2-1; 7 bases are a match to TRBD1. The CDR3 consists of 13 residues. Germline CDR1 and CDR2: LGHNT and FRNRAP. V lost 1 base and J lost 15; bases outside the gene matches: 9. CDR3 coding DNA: TGTGCTAGTGGTTTGGGGGATCGGGACAGCTGGTTCTTC. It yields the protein CASGLGDRDSWFF.

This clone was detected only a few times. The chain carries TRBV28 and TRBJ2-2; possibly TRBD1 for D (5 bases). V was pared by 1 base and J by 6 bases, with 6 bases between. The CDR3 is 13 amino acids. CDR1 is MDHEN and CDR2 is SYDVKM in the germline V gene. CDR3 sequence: CASSLYRPGELFF. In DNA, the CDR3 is TGTGCCAGCAGTTTATACAGGCCCGGGGAGCTGTTTTTT.

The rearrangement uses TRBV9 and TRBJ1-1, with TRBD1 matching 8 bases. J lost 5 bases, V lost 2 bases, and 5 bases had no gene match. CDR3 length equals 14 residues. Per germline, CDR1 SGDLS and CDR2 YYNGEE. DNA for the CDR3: TGTGCCAGCAGCGTGGACAGGGCGGGGACTGAAGCTTTCTTT. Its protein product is CASSVDRAGTEAFF.

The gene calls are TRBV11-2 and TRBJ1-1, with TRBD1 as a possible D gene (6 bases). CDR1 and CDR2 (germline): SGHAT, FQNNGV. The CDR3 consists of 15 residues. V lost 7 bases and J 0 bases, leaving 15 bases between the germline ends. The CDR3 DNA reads TGTGCCAGCACCCCGCAGGGGTTATTGAACACTGAAGCTTTCTTT. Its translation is CASTPQGLLNTEAFF.

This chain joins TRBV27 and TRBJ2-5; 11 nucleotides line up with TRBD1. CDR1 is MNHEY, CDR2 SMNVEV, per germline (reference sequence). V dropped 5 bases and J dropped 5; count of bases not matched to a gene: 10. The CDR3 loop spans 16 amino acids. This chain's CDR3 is CASSRARTGGAETQYF. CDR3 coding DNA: TGTGCCAGCAGTCGCGCCCGGACAGGGGGCGCCGAGACCCAGTACTTC.

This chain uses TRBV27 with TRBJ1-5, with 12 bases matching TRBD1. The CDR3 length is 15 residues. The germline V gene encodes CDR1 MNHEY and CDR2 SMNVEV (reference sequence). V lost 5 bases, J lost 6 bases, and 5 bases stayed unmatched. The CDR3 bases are TGTGCCAGCAGTCCCGGGACAGGGGGCCGTCAGCCCCAGCATTTT. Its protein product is CASSPGTGGRQPQHF.